This TCR beta chain was sequenced in a study of blood T cell repertoires in COVID-19. At the level of the study: Samples came from the United States, Italy and Spain, spanning acute and convalescent COVID-19.

The germline CDR1 and CDR2 sequences are MDHEN and SYDVKM. V was pared by 4 bases and J by 7 bases, with 5 bases of the junction left unmatched. CDR3 length: 13 amino acids. In the authors' workflow: Amplified reference gene primers provided the basis for estimating nucleated cell counts. Libraries were prepared by immunoSEQ multiplex PCR; TCRdb keeps only in-frame clonotypes and omits some of them. V and J calls and clone size are copied from that table; D and trimming were computed from the DNA. The data show almost 300,000 clones, around 86% seen once. The J gene is TRBJ1-1, the V gene TRBV28, with TRBD1 matching over 8 bases. This clonotype was obtained from a man between 65 and 80 years old with acute or convalescent COVID-19. The specimen was peripheral blood. As DNA, the CDR3 is TGTGCCAGCAGTTCGGGGACAGGCCTTGAAGCTTTCTTT. This sequence encodes CASSSGTGLEAFF. The full variable domain, with the rest looked up from reference TRBV28 and TRBJ1-1, is DVKVTQSSRYLVKRTGEKVFLECVQDMDHENMFWYRQDPGLGLRLIYFSYDVKMKEKGDIPEGYSVSREKKERFSLILESASTNQTSMYLCASSSGTGLEAFFGQGTRLTVV.